This T cell receptor beta chain is drawn from a study of blood T cell repertoires in COVID-19. Clones were sequenced by immunoSEQ multiplex PCR, and TCRdb holds only the in-frame ones, with some missing. The table shows some 380,000 clones, with approximately 91% occurring only once. The CDR3 has 13 amino acids. V shed 5 bases, J shed 5 bases, and the junction held 2 bases outside the gene matches. The germline V gene encodes CDR1 ENHRY and CDR2 SYGVKD. This sequence joins TRBV10-3 and TRBJ1-5; 8 bases match TRBD1. Sequences were obtained from PBMCs or T cells enriched from blood (not recorded which). This TCR derives from a middle-aged woman with acute COVID-19. CDR3 protein: CAISKTGDQPQHF. The CDR3 coding sequence is TGTGCCATCAGTAAGACAGGGGATCAGCCCCAGCATTTT.